The sequence of this T cell receptor beta chain was determined in a study of cytomegalovirus exposure and HLA in healthy donors. The method was immunoSEQ multiplex PCR; TCRdb's version includes in-frame clones alone and lacks a portion of them. The data hold tens of thousands of clones, with approximately 93% observed a single time. The CDR3 is made up of 14 amino acids. Trimming pared 6 bases from V and 4 bases from J, leaving 15 bases between. Germline assignment: CDR1 LGHNT and CDR2 FRNRAP. Study conclusions and caveats: Reports described diagnosis of cytomegalovirus status by the classifier as highly specific and sensitive. The finding came from a later analysis; first-cohort TCR clusters tended to co-occur in the 110 or so validation repertoires. The study put roughly 160 TCR beta chains on its list as cytomegalovirus-associated. Most TCR sequences were seen very rarely across donors, but some public TCRs occurred in many.

Comments on this clone: Its specificity is not known.

The sequenced material came from PBMCs. This sequence originates from a woman between 18 and 30 years old in good health and CMV-seronegative. V usage is TRBV12-5 and J usage is TRBJ1-1; weak D call: TRBD1 (6 bases). DNA for the CDR3: TGTGCTAGTGGCCGACAGGAGTGGGGCACTGAAGCTTTCTTT. Translation gives CASGRQEWGTEAFF.